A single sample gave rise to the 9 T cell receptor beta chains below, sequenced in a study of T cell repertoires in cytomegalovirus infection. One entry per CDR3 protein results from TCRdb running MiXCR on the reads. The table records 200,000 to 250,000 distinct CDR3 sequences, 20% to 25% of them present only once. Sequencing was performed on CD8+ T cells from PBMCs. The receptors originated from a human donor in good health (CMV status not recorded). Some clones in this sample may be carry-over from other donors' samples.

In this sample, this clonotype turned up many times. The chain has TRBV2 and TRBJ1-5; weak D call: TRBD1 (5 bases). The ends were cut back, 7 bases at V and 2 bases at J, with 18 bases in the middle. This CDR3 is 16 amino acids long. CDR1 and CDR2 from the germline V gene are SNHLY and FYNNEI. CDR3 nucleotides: TGTGCCAGCAAAGGAATGGGGGACGTGGGCAATCAGCCCCAGCATTTT. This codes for CASKGMGDVGNQPQHF.

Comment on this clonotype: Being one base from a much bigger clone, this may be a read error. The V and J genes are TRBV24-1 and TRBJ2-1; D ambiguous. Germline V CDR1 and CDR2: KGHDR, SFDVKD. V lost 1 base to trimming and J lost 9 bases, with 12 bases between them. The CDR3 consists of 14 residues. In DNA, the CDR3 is TGTGCCACCAGTGATTTAGGGCCCGACATTGAGCAGTTCTTC. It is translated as CATSDLGPDIEQFF.

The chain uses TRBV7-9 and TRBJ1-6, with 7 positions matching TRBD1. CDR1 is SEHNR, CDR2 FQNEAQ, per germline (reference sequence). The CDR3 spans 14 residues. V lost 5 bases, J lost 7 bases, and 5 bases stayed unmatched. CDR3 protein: CASSIQGGNSPLHF. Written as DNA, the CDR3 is TGTGCCAGCAGCATTCAGGGGGGAAATTCACCCCTCCACTTT. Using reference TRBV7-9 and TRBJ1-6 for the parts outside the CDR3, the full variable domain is DTGVSQNPRHKITKRGQNVTFRCDPISEHNRLYWYRQTLGQGPEFLTYFQNEAQLEKSRLLSDRFSAERPKGSFSTLEIQRTEQGDSAMYLCASSIQGGNSPLHFGNGTRLTVT.

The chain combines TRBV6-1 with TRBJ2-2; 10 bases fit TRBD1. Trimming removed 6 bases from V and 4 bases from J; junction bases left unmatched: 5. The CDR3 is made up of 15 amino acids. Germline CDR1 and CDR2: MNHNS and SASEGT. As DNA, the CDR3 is TGTGCCAGCAGCTGGACAGGGGGAGGCACCGGGGAGCTGTTTTTT. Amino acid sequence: CASSWTGGGTGELFF.

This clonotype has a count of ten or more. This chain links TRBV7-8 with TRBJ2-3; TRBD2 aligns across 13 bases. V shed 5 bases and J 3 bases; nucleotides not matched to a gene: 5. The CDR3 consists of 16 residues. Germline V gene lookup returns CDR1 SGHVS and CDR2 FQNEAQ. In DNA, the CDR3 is TGTGCCAGCAGCACCAAGACTAGCGGGGGGACAGATACGCAGTATTTT. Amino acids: CASSTKTSGGTDTQYF.

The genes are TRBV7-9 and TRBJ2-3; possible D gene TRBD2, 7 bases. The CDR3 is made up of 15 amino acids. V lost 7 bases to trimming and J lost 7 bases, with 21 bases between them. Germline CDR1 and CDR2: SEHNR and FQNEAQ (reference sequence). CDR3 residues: CASIPRGGGSNTQYF. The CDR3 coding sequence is TGTGCCAGCATCCCCCGCGGGGGCGGGTCAAATACGCAGTATTTT. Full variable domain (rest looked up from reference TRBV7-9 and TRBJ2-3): DTGVSQNPRHKITKRGQNVTFRCDPISEHNRLYWYRQTLGQGPEFLTYFQNEAQLEKSRLLSDRFSAERPKGSFSTLEIQRTEQGDSAMYLCASIPRGGGSNTQYFGPGTRLTVL.

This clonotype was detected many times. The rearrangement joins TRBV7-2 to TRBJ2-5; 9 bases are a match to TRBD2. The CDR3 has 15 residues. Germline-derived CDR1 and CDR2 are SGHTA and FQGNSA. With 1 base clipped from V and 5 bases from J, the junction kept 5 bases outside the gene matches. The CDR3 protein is CASSLEAGGRETQYF. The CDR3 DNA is TGTGCCAGCAGCTTAGAAGCGGGGGGCCGGGAGACCCAGTACTTC.

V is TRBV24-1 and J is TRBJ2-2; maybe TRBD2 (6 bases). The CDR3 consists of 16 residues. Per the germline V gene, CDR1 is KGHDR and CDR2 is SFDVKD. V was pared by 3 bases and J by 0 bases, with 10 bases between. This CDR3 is CATSDGGLANTGELFF. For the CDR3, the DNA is TGTGCCACCAGTGATGGGGGGTTGGCGAACACCGGGGAGCTGTTTTTT.

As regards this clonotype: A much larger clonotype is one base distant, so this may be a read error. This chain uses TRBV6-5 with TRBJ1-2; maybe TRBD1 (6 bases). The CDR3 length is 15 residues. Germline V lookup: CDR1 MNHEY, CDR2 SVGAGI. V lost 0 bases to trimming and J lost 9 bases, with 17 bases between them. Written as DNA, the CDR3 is TGTGCCAGCAGTTACTCGGAACAGGGCTGGGGTCGCTACACCTTC. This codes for CASSYSEQGWGRYTF.